This TCR beta chain was profiled in a study of blood T cell repertoires in COVID-19. Study background: Nucleic acid was either cDNA or gDNA, and it came from T cells, B-cell-depleted T cells, or PBMCs.

The CDR3 is 16 residues long. Trimming removed 0 bases from V and 2 bases from J; junction bases left unmatched: 4. Germline assignment: CDR1 MNHEY and CDR2 SVGEGT. In the study's own analysis: Cell counts per sample came from amplifying reference gene primers. TCRdb's table, derived via immunoSEQ multiplex PCR, lists solely in-frame clones and lacks some. V and J calls and clone size come straight from that table; D and trimming were deduced from the DNA. The table shows under 200,000 clones, with about 85% occurring only once. This TCR came from a woman over 75 with acute or convalescent COVID-19. Specimen: peripheral blood. This sequence joins TRBV6-2 or TRBV6-3 and TRBJ1-5; 7 bases align to TRBD1. CDR3 amino acids: CASSYSYGTGNQPQHF. The CDR3 DNA reads TGTGCCAGCAGTTACTCGTACGGGACAGGCAATCAGCCCCAGCATTTT.